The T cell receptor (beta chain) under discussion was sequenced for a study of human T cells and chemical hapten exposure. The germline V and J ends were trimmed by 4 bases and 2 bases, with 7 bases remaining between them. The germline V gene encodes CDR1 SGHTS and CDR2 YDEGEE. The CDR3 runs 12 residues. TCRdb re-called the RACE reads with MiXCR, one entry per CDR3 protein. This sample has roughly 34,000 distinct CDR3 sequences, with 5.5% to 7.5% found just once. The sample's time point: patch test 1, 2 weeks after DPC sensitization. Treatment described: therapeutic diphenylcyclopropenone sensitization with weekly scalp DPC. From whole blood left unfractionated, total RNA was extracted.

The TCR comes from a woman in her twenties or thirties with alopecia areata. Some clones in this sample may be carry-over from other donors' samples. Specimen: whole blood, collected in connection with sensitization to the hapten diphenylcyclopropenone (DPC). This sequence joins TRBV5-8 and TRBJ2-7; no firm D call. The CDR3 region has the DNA TGTGCCAGCAGCGAGAAAGCCTACGAGCAGTACTTC. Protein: CASSEKAYEQYF.